Listed below are T cell receptor beta chains from one sample, sequenced in a study of shared clonotypes between healthy human individuals. Assay: immunoSEQ multiplex PCR; the TCRdb copy retains only in-frame clones and omits some. The profile shows over 1.5 million clones, approximately 98% of them singletons. What was sequenced was naive CD4+ T cells sorted from blood. The receptor source for this set is a man aged 25 to 45 in good health. Each CDR3 is given with its conserved first and last residue. Each record gives: clone size, D gene, J gene, V gene, CDR3 DNA, CDR3 protein. A D gene is named only where the DNA matches it firmly. The size field is filled for only some rows; it gives once, few, many or a size class.

>NA|NA|TRBJ1-2|TRBV15
TGTGCCACCAGCAGAGGGGCAGCTAACTATGGCTACACCTTC
CATSRGAANYGYTF
>NA|NA|TRBJ2-5|TRBV5-1
TGCGCCAGCAGCTTGGAAGTAACGGGAGAGACCCAGTACTTC
CASSLEVTGETQYF
>NA|NA|TRBJ2-5|TRBV6-5
TGTGCCAGCAGAGAACTAGCTGGGGAGACCCAGTACTTC
CASRELAGETQYF
>NA|TRBD1|TRBJ2-7|TRBV2
TGTGCCAGCAGTGATCAGGGGGAATCCTACGAGCAGTACTTC
CASSDQGESYEQYF
>once|NA|TRBJ1-2|TRBV7-9
TGTGCCAGCAGCCCGAGGGACTCCACGGGCTATGGCTACACCTTC
CASSPRDSTGYGYTF
>NA|NA|TRBJ1-5|TRBV6-1
TGTGCCAGCAGTGATGGGTGGGGACCTAATCAGCCCCAGCATTTT
CASSDGWGPNQPQHF
>once|TRBD2|TRBJ2-7|TRBV7-9
TGTGCCAGCAGCTTAAGGACGGGCTTGGCGGGAGGTTACGAGCAGTACTTC
CASSLRTGLAGGYEQYF
>NA|NA|TRBJ2-3|TRBV5-1
TGCGCCAGCAGCCCCGGAAGGGGGGCCACAGATACGCAGTATTTT
CASSPGRGATDTQYF
>NA|NA|TRBJ1-1|TRBV6-1
TGTGCCAGCAGTGAGAGAGACAGGAAAATGAACACTGAAGCTTTCTTT
CASSERDRKMNTEAFF
>NA|NA|TRBJ2-7|TRBV5-1
TGCGCCAGCAGCCCACGTGGGGCTAGCTGGGCCCCAGCCGAGCAGTACTTC
CASSPRGASWAPAEQYF
>NA|TRBD2|TRBJ2-3|TRBV5-1
TGCGCCAGCAGCTTGTACGGGGGAGCGGGAGCAGATACGCAGTATTTT
CASSLYGGAGADTQYF
>NA|NA|TRBJ1-3|TRBV6-5
TGTGCCAGCAGACCCGGTCTCAGAGGAGGAAACACCATATATTTT
CASRPGLRGGNTIYF
>NA|NA|TRBJ2-1|TRBV6-5
TGTGCCAGCAGTTACTCGACCTCTAGTAGTGAGCAGTTCTTC
CASSYSTSSSEQFF
>NA|NA|TRBJ2-2|TRBV29-1
TGCAGCGCTCAGGGGATCGGCACCGGGGAGCTGTTTTTT
CSAQGIGTGELFF
>NA|NA|TRBJ1-2|TRBV28
TGTGCCAGCAGTTTTCAGAAGAACTATGGCTACACCTTC
CASSFQKNYGYTF
>NA|NA|TRBJ2-7|TRBV28
TGTGCCAGCAGTTTGCTAGGGTTGGTCTCCTACGAGCAGTACTTC
CASSLLGLVSYEQYF
>once|TRBD1|TRBJ2-1|TRBV7-2
TGTGCCAGCAGCCTTTACAGGGGATACAATGAGCAGTTCTTC
CASSLYRGYNEQFF
>NA|TRBD2|TRBJ2-3|TRBV28
TGTGCCAGCAGTAGGACTAGCGGGGCCCGCACAGATACGCAGTATTTT
CASSRTSGARTDTQYF
>NA|NA|TRBJ1-4|TRBV19
TGTGCCAGTAATCGGGACCCAAATGAAAAACTGTTTTTT
CASNRDPNEKLFF
>NA|TRBD1|TRBJ1-1|TRBV5-1
TGCGCCAGCAGCTCGACAGGGAAGGACACTGAAGCTTTCTTT
CASSSTGKDTEAFF
>NA|NA|TRBJ1-5|TRBV30
TGTGCCTGGAGTGTGGGGGGGCTAGGTCAGCCCCAGCATTTT
CAWSVGGLGQPQHF
>NA|TRBD1|TRBJ1-3|TRBV4-2
TGTGCCAGCAGCCAAGACGACAGGGCATCTGGAAACACCATATATTTT
CASSQDDRASGNTIYF
>once|TRBD1|TRBJ2-7|TRBV11-2
TGTGCCAGCAGCTTAGACGACGGGACAGGCAACTACGAGCAGTACTTC
CASSLDDGTGNYEQYF
>NA|NA|TRBJ2-7|TRBV5-1
TGCGCCAGCAGCTTGGACAGAGCCTACGAGCAGTACTTC
CASSLDRAYEQYF
>once|NA|TRBJ2-2|TRBV5-1
TGCGCCAGCAGCTTGCGACCGGCGATGCCCGGGGAGCTGTTTTTT
CASSLRPAMPGELFF
>NA|NA|TRBJ2-1|TRBV27
TGTGCCAGCAGTCCTCCCCCTTATCGGGAGCAGTTCTTC
CASSPPPYREQFF
>NA|NA|TRBJ1-1|TRBV20-1
TGCAGTGCTAAGTTGGTCACGGAAGCTTTCTTT
CSAKLVTEAFF
>NA|TRBD2|TRBJ2-1|TRBV27
TGTGCCAGCAGTCTAGCGGGAGTAAACAATGAGCAGTTCTTC
CASSLAGVNNEQFF
>NA|NA|TRBJ2-1|TRBV28
TGTGCCAGCAGTCTCCCTCTGGGGGTCAATGAGCAGTTCTTC
CASSLPLGVNEQFF
>NA|NA|TRBJ2-5|TRBV28
TGTGCCAGCAAGGGAGAGGGCTTGGAGACCCAGTACTTC
CASKGEGLETQYF
>NA|NA|TRBJ2-5|TRBV10-1
TGCGCCAGCAGTGAGAACCGGGTCGCGACCCAGTACTTC
CASSENRVATQYF
>NA|NA|TRBJ2-1|TRBV6-5
TGTGCCAGCAGTTACAGGCAACACAATGAGCAGTTCTTC
CASSYRQHNEQFF
>NA|TRBD2|TRBJ2-2|TRBV28
TGTGCCAGCAGTTTACTAGCGGGGCCCACCGGGGAGCTGTTTTTT
CASSLLAGPTGELFF
>NA|NA|TRBJ2-5|TRBV6-5
TGTGCCAGCAGTTCCCTCCGCAGGGAGACCCAGTACTTC
CASSSLRRETQYF
>few|TRBD1|TRBJ1-5|TRBV6-1
TGTGCCAGCAGTGCGCCGGGACAGGGCAATCAGCCCCAGCATTTT
CASSAPGQGNQPQHF
>once|TRBD1|TRBJ2-1|TRBV18
TGTGCCAGCTCACCACAGGGGGCGCAATACGATGAGCAGTTCTTC
CASSPQGAQYDEQFF
>NA|NA|TRBJ2-5|TRBV7-7
TGTGCTAGCAGCCGGGACACGGCTATAGGGGAGACCCAGTACTTC
CASSRDTAIGETQYF
>once|TRBD2|TRBJ2-1|TRBV13
TGTGCCAGCAGCTTAGCTAGCGGGAGAGCCAATGAGCAGTTCTTC
CASSLASGRANEQFF
>NA|NA|TRBJ2-5|TRBV9
TGTGCCAGCAGCGAGGGACTGTCTAGGGAGACCCAGTACTTC
CASSEGLSRETQYF
>NA|TRBD2|TRBJ2-1|TRBV5-1
TGCGCCAGCTGCATACCAACTAGCGCCAATGAGCAGTTCTTC
CASCIPTSANEQFF
>NA|NA|TRBJ2-1|TRBV5-5
TGTGCCAGCAGCTTGAAAGGCAATGAGCAGTTCTTC
CASSLKGNEQFF
>NA|NA|TRBJ2-6|TRBV15
TGTGCCACCAGCAGAGAGCGGCAGTTACCGTTCTCTGGGGCCAACGTCCTGACTTTC
CATSRERQLPFSGANVLTF
>NA|TRBD1|TRBJ2-5|TRBV25-1
TGTGCCAGCAGTGAATGGGTGACAGGGGCAGAGACCCAGTACTTC
CASSEWVTGAETQYF
>few|NA|TRBJ2-7|TRBV21-1
TGTGCCAGCATTGCGGTATGGGTCGGGGAGCAGTACTTC
CASIAVWVGEQYF
>NA|TRBD1|TRBJ1-1|TRBV7-6
TGTGCCAGCAGCTTAGCGGGACAGGGAGCGGGTCGGACTGAAGCTTTCTTT
CASSLAGQGAGRTEAFF
>NA|NA|TRBJ2-7|TRBV5-1
TGCGCCAGCAGCTTGGGCAGAGAATACGAGCAGTACTTC
CASSLGREYEQYF
>NA|NA|TRBJ1-3|TRBV5-6
TGTGCCAGCAGCTTAAGAGTTAGCGGGACGGGCTCTGGAAACACCATATATTTT
CASSLRVSGTGSGNTIYF
>NA|NA|TRBJ1-3|TRBV10-1
TGCGCCAGCAGTTACCACAGGGACCCTGGAAACACCATATATTTT
CASSYHRDPGNTIYF
>once|TRBD2|TRBJ2-7|TRBV10-2
TGCGCCAGCAAAGCTAGCGGGAGAAGCGAGCAGTACTTC
CASKASGRSEQYF
>NA|NA|TRBJ2-5|TRBV4-3
TGCGCCAGCAGCCAAGATTCACCAATAGCTGGGGAGACCCAGTACTTC
CASSQDSPIAGETQYF
>NA|TRBD1|TRBJ1-2|TRBV19
TGTGCCAGTAGTCTGGGACAGGCAGACTATGGCTACACCTTC
CASSLGQADYGYTF